Presented here are 2 T cell receptor beta chains from one specimen sequenced in a study of beta chain features in type 1 diabetes. Every bit of the isolated RNA underwent reverse transcription, so sequencing read expressed TCRB transcripts. The assay was immunoSEQ multiplex PCR, and TCRdb's table has in-frame clones only and misses some. The table has 310,000 or so clones, approximately 11% seen once; the top ten hold 0.015%. The sequenced material came from naive CD4+ T cells from blood. The receptors come from a woman aged 25 to 45 in good health.

This clone was seen more than once but under ten times. This chain's CDR3 is CASSQGQGTQPQHF. In DNA form, the CDR3 reads TGTGCCAGCTCGCAGGGACAGGGTACTCAGCCCCAGCATTTT. The rearrangement uses TRBV6-5 and TRBJ1-5; TRBD1 matches at 9 bases. Germline CDR1 MNHEY, CDR2 SVGAGI. This CDR3 spans 14 amino acids. With 8 bases clipped from V and 6 bases from J, the junction kept 8 bases outside the gene matches.

The sample holds a few counts of this clone. V is TRBV7-9 and J is TRBJ2-1; 8 bases agree with TRBD2. CDR1 is SEHNR, CDR2 FQNEAQ, per germline (reference sequence). Unmatched junction bases numbered 2, after V lost 3 bases and J lost 7 bases. This CDR3 spans 13 amino acids. The CDR3 DNA follows: TGTGCCAGCAGCTTGGGACTAGTTAATGAGCAGTTCTTC. This translates into CASSLGLVNEQFF. The entire variable domain, with the rest obtained from reference TRBV7-9 and TRBJ2-1, is as follows: DTGVSQNPRHKITKRGQNVTFRCDPISEHNRLYWYRQTLGQGPEFLTYFQNEAQLEKSRLLSDRFSAERPKGSFSTLEIQRTEQGDSAMYLCASSLGLVNEQFFGPGTRLTVL.